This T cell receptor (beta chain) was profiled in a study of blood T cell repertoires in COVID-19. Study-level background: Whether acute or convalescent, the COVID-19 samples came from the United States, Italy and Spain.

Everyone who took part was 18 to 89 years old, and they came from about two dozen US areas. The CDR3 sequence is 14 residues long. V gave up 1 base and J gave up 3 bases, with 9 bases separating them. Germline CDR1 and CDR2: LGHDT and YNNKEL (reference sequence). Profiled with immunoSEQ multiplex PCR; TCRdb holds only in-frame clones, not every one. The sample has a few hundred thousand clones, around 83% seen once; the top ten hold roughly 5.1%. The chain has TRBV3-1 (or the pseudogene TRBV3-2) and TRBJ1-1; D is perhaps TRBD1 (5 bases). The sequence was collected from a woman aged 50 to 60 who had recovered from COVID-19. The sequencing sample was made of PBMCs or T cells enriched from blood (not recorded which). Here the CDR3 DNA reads TGTGCCAGCAGCCAAGTAGGGGCCGACACTGAAGCTTTCTTT. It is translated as CASSQVGADTEAFF.